Following are 21 T cell receptor beta chains from one sample sequenced in a study of cytomegalovirus exposure and HLA in healthy donors (dated by TCRdb to the late 2010s). The library relied on the immunoSEQ multiplex PCR assay. For the multiplex PCR, a mixture combining 60 forward primers for TCR Vbeta segments and 13 reverse primers for TCR Jbeta segments was used. Here the immuneACCESS table is served through TCRdb, limited to in-frame sequences with V and J called. Missing clones are a known gap in these copies; in checked studies unresolved V genes cover under half, and the rest lacks a known reason. For this sample there are 180,000 or so clones; 65% to 85% appear just once. Of the sample, around 1.4% falls within the top ten clones. The material sequenced was PBMCs. The source of these receptors is a girl aged 10 to 17 in good health and CMV-seropositive.

V gene TRBV7-6 combines with J gene TRBJ2-5; 9 bases map to TRBD1. The germline V gene has CDR1 SGHVS and CDR2 FNYEAQ. The length of the CDR3 is 15 residues. V was pared by 5 bases and J by 4 bases, with 8 bases of the junction left unmatched. CDR3 bases: TGTGCCAGCAGCCCTCTGACAGGGGGAATAGAGACCCAGTACTTC. Protein: CASSPLTGGIETQYF.

This chain links TRBV2 with TRBJ2-2; 7 bases are shared with TRBD1. CDR3 length equals 14 residues. V shed 3 bases, J shed 4 bases, and the junction held 2 bases outside the gene matches. Per the germline V gene, CDR1 is SNHLY and CDR2 is FYNNEI. The CDR3 loop reads CASSDPGGTGELFF. The CDR3 DNA is TGTGCCAGCAGTGACCCAGGGGGCACCGGGGAGCTGTTTTTT.

As for this clone: Different DNA sequences within this sample yield the same CDR3. The genes are TRBV5-1 and TRBJ2-7, with TRBD2 identical over 10 bases. This CDR3 has 14 residues. The V gene end was trimmed by 0 bases and the J gene end by 10 bases; junction bases not matched to a gene: 7. The V gene's germline CDR1 is SGHRS and CDR2 YFSETQ. The CDR3 reads CASSLDVAGGLQYF. CDR3 in DNA: TGCGCCAGCAGCTTGGATGTAGCGGGAGGCCTACAGTACTTC.

The chain is built from TRBV13 and TRBJ2-1, with TRBD2 identical over 9 bases. The CDR3 spans 11 residues. Per the germline V gene, CDR1 is PRHDT and CDR2 is FYEKMQ (reference sequence). Trimming at V came to 8 bases and at J to 14 bases, leaving 7 bases not matched to a gene. The CDR3 region is CASEIAGEKFF. CDR3 coding DNA: TGTGCCAGCGAAATAGCGGGAGAGAAGTTCTTC.

The genes are TRBV5-4 and TRBJ2-4, with 12 positions matching TRBD1. CDR1 and CDR2 (germline): SGHNT, YYREEE (reference sequence). This CDR3 is 15 amino acids long. Trimming cost V 0 bases and J 16 bases; bases outside gene matches: 11. DNA of the CDR3: TGTGCCAGCAGCTTGGGGGGGGACAGGGGGCGACGCGGTTACTTC. As protein: CASSLGGDRGRRGYF.

V is TRBV4-1 and J is TRBJ2-5, with 11 bases lining up with TRBD2. Per germline, CDR1 MGHRA and CDR2 YSYEKL. The CDR3 has 18 residues. The trim removed 2 bases at V and 1 base at J, leaving 9 bases unmatched. The CDR3 nucleotides read TGCGCCAGCAGCCAACCGGGACTAGCGGATGGGCCCCAAGAGACCCAGTACTTC. This encodes CASSQPGLADGPQETQYF.

The chain uses TRBV29-1 and TRBJ1-5; D might be TRBD1 (6 bases). The length of the CDR3 is 14 residues. The V end was cut by 6 bases, the J end by 4 bases, with 16 bases between. Germline CDR1 and CDR2: SQVTM and ANQGSEA. This CDR3 reads CSVVTGIGNQPQHF. CDR3 sequence (DNA): TGCAGCGTAGTTACAGGGATCGGGAATCAGCCCCAGCATTTT.

This CDR3 is CASTTQGTGVLYEQYF. In nucleotides, the CDR3 is TGCGCCAGCACGACCCAAGGGACAGGGGTTCTCTACGAGCAGTACTTC. The chain links TRBV10-2 to TRBJ2-7; 10 bases align to TRBD1. The V gene end was trimmed by 7 bases and the J gene end by 3 bases; junction bases not matched to a gene: 12. The CDR3 has 16 residues. Germline values: CDR1 WSHSY, CDR2 SAAADI.

The chain employs TRBV10-3 and TRBJ2-1; tentative D call: TRBD2 (6 bases). V was shortened by 10 bases and J by 0 bases, with 16 bases between the two germline ends. Germline V CDR1 and CDR2: ENHRY, SYGVKD. This CDR3 spans 15 amino acids. CDR3 protein: CASEQRASSYNEQFF. CDR3 nucleotide sequence: TGTGCCAGTGAGCAGCGGGCTAGCTCCTACAATGAGCAGTTCTTC.

The chain links TRBV6-1 to TRBJ2-5; D might be TRBD1 (6 bases). The germline gives CDR1 MNHNS, CDR2 SASEGT. Trimming pared 1 base from V and 5 bases from J, leaving 14 bases between. The CDR3 is 15 residues long. Here the CDR3 DNA reads TGTGCCAGCAGTGAAGAGGTGGGGGCCCCGGAGACCCAGTACTTC. Its protein is CASSEEVGAPETQYF.

This chain joins TRBV12-5 and TRBJ1-1, with 10 positions matching TRBD1. This CDR3 contains 22 residues. CDR1 LGHNT and CDR2 FRNRAP come from the germline V gene. After removal of 5 bases from V and 1 base from J, the junction contained 25 bases not matched to a gene. CDR3 protein: CASGPPPTGGYAPSPSNTEAFF. The CDR3 DNA follows: TGTGCTAGTGGTCCGCCACCGACAGGGGGCTACGCTCCATCCCCTTCGAACACTGAAGCTTTCTTT.

The chain employs TRBV21-1 and TRBJ2-6; the D call TRBD2 from the table was never checked on the DNA. TRBV21-1 is flagged as a pseudogene. The CDR3 length is 13 residues. CDR3 DNA sequence: TGTCCAAGGGGGAGGGCTGGGGCCAACGTCCTGACTTTC. Protein product: CPRGRAGANVLTF.

This chain connects TRBV6-5 to TRBJ1-1; 8 bases align to TRBD1. Unmatched junction bases numbered 3, after V lost 5 bases and J lost 1 base. The CDR3 runs 14 residues. The germline CDR1 and CDR2 sequences are MNHEY and SVGAGI. CDR3 bases: TGTGCCAGCAGTCGACAGGGGTGGAACACTGAAGCTTTCTTT. Its protein product is CASSRQGWNTEAFF.

The genes are TRBV15 and TRBJ1-2; D is possibly TRBD1 (5 bases). The CDR3 runs to 16 residues. Trimming pared 0 bases from V and 4 bases from J, leaving 15 bases between. Germline-derived CDR1 and CDR2 are LNHNV and YYDKDF (reference sequence). CDR3 protein: CATSRDQAGSRYGYTF. As DNA, the CDR3 is TGTGCCACCAGCAGAGATCAGGCAGGGTCGCGCTATGGCTACACCTTC.

The chain combines TRBV9 with TRBJ1-1; the match to TRBD1 covers 9 bases. V shed 2 bases and J 4 bases; nucleotides not matched to a gene: 12. From germline, CDR1 is SGDLS and CDR2 YYNGEE. CDR3 length equals 17 residues. CDR3 sequence: CASSVLTGTGRSTEAFF. The CDR3 DNA reads TGTGCCAGCAGCGTCCTAACCGGGACAGGGAGGAGCACTGAAGCTTTCTTT.

The V gene is TRBV7-2, the J gene TRBJ2-3; 10 bases line up with TRBD2. The V and J ends lost 3 bases and 5 bases, in that order; junction bases with no gene match: 8. This CDR3 contains 16 residues. Germline V gene data show CDR1 as SGHTA and CDR2 as FQGNSA. The CDR3 DNA is TGTGCCAGCAGCTTCGGAGCGGGAGGGCCGGGAGATACGCAGTATTTT. As protein: CASSFGAGGPGDTQYF.

This chain connects TRBV30 to TRBJ2-1; TRBD2 agrees at 9 bases. The germline CDR1 and CDR2 sequences are GTSNPN and SVGIG (reference sequence). The CDR3 totals 14 residues. V gave up 5 bases and J gave up 5 bases; unmatched junction bases: 7. Here the CDR3 DNA reads TGTGCCTGGCGACTAGCGGCCACGCACAATGAGCAGTTCTTC. It translates to CAWRLAATHNEQFF. Filled out from reference TRBV30 and TRBJ2-1, the complete variable domain reads SQTIHQWPATLVQPVGSPLSLECTVEGTSNPNLYWYRQAAGRGLQLLFYSVGIGQISSEVPQNLSASRPQDRQFILSSKKLLLSDSGFYLCAWRLAATHNEQFFGPGTRLTVL.

The V gene is TRBV4-1, the J gene TRBJ2-1; D remains unclear. The CDR3 runs to 13 residues. The germline V gene has CDR1 MGHRA and CDR2 YSYEKL. The V end lost 0 bases, the J end lost 6 bases, and 6 bases lay between the germline ends. DNA for the CDR3: TGCGCCAGCAGCCAAGAGCTAGTCAATGAGCAGTTCTTC. This codes for CASSQELVNEQFF.

The chain is built from TRBV27 and TRBJ1-5; 9 bases line up with TRBD1. The germline CDR1 and CDR2 sequences are MNHEY and SMNVEV (reference sequence). V was pared by 2 bases and J by 4 bases, with 3 bases of the junction left unmatched. The CDR3 spans 15 residues. For the CDR3, the DNA is TGTGCCAGCAGTTTAGGGACAGGGCGAAATCAGCCCCAGCATTTT. It is translated as CASSLGTGRNQPQHF.

The V call is TRBV18, the J call TRBJ2-7; D might be TRBD1 (5 bases). The CDR3 length is 14 residues. From germline, CDR1 is KGHSH and CDR2 LQKENI. Trimming stripped 0 bases from V and 0 bases from J, with 6 bases between. CDR3 loop: CASSPPQGSYEQYF. CDR3 bases: TGTGCCAGCTCACCACCCCAGGGCTCCTACGAGCAGTACTTC.

The gene calls are TRBV14 and TRBJ1-2; 7 bases agree with TRBD1. V was clipped by 4 bases and J by 8 bases; unmatched bases: 7. Germline loops: CDR1 SGHDN, CDR2 FVKESK. The CDR3 runs to 13 residues. The CDR3 region has the DNA TGTGCCAGCAGCCCGGGACAGCAAATGGGCTACACCTTC. Encoded protein: CASSPGQQMGYTF.